Following are 32 T cell receptor beta chains from one sample sequenced in a study of control samples from healthy donors and cancer patients (dated by TCRdb to 2020 to 2022). Libraries were made using the immunoSEQ multiplex PCR assay. Not all clones reach the TCRdb copy of this immuneACCESS table, which keeps in-frame sequences only. Checked studies attribute under half of the gap to unresolved V genes and leave the rest unexplained. The sample table lists approximately 98,000 clones, just under 85% of them with a count of one. The top ten hold about 5.9% of the sample. The sample taken for sequencing was blood. Receptor source: a man aged 18 to 29 in good health.

The chain couples TRBV7-2 to TRBJ1-1; the match to TRBD1 covers 7 bases. V trimming: 5 bases; J trimming: 5 bases; junction bases outside the gene matches: 5. The length of the CDR3 is 13 residues. CDR1 is SGHTA and CDR2 is FQGNSA in the germline V gene. Here the CDR3 reads CASSIGTETEAFF. CDR3 bases: TGTGCCAGCAGCATAGGGACAGAAACTGAAGCTTTCTTT. Filled out from reference TRBV7-2 and TRBJ1-1, the complete variable domain reads GAGVSQSPSNKVTEKGKDVELRCDPISGHTALYWYRQSLGQGLEFLIYFQGNSAPDKSGLPSDRFSAERTGGSVSTLTIQRTQQEDSAVYLCASSIGTETEAFFGQGTRLTVV.

This clone was observed a few times. The chain carries TRBV7-2 and TRBJ2-5, with 8 positions matching TRBD2. V trimming: 8 bases; J trimming: 6 bases; junction bases outside the gene matches: 8. The CDR3 sequence is 13 residues long. Looked up from germline, CDR1 is SGHTA and CDR2 is FQGNSA. The CDR3 DNA reads as TGTGCCAGCCGGCGGGGGGCCGGGAAGACCCAGTACTTC. Protein sequence: CASRRGAGKTQYF.

V gene TRBV6-5 combines with J gene TRBJ1-5; unclear D gene. V was shortened by 11 bases and J by 5 bases, with 22 bases between the two germline ends. CDR3 length: 15 amino acids. The V gene's germline CDR1 is MNHEY and CDR2 SVGAGI. The CDR3 coding sequence is TGTGCCGGCATAGAAAGGTTAACGTTGGATCAGCCCCAGCATTTT. Translated, it gives CAGIERLTLDQPQHF.

This clone was seen more than once but under ten times. The V and J genes are TRBV6-2 or TRBV6-3 and TRBJ2-7, with a tentative D call TRBD2 (7 bases). The germline V gene has CDR1 MNHEY and CDR2 SVGEGT. The CDR3 totals 16 residues. The V end lost 2 bases, the J end lost 0 bases, and 14 bases lay between the germline ends. This CDR3 reads CASSYGAGAPSYEQYV. CDR3 bases: TGTGCCAGCAGTTACGGCGCGGGGGCCCCCTCCTACGAGCAGTACGTC.

This CDR3 is CASSRSRREQFF. As DNA, the CDR3 is TGTGCCAGCAGCCGGAGCCGACGAGAGCAGTTCTTC. The gene calls are TRBV14 and TRBJ2-1; D is undetermined. Germline V gene data show CDR1 as SGHDN and CDR2 as FVKESK. V lost 4 bases, J lost 10 bases, and 11 bases lay in between. This CDR3 has 12 amino acids.

The rearrangement uses TRBV11-2 and TRBJ2-7, with D uncertain. There are 13 residues in the CDR3. The V end lost 1 base, the J end lost 1 base, and 5 bases lay between the germline ends. The germline gives CDR1 SGHAT, CDR2 FQNNGV. The chain's CDR3 is CASSLGSSYEQYF. In DNA, the CDR3 is TGTGCCAGCAGCTTAGGGTCTTCCTACGAGCAGTACTTC. The full variable domain, completed using reference TRBV11-2 and TRBJ2-7, is EAGVAQSPRYKIIEKRQSVAFWCNPISGHATLYWYQQILGQGPKLLIQFQNNGVVDDSQLPKDRFSAERLKGVDSTLKIQPAKLEDSAVYLCASSLGSSYEQYFGPGTRLTVT.

This chain uses TRBV27 with TRBJ2-3, with no clear D. Trimming pared 0 bases from V and 1 base from J, leaving 5 bases between. This CDR3 region has 14 residues. Per germline, CDR1 MNHEY and CDR2 SMNVEV (reference sequence). The CDR3 reads CASSLSGRTDTQYF. DNA for the CDR3: TGTGCCAGCAGTTTATCGGGTCGCACAGATACGCAGTATTTT.

The rearrangement uses TRBV19 and TRBJ1-3; no clear D. Trimming shortened V by 3 bases and J by 4 bases, and 7 bases separated the two germline ends. The germline V gene has CDR1 LNHDA and CDR2 SQIVND (reference sequence). There are 13 residues in the CDR3. The CDR3 protein is CASSMKHGNTIYF. The CDR3 DNA follows: TGTGCCAGTAGTATGAAACACGGAAACACCATATATTTT.

The rearrangement uses TRBV6-5 and TRBJ1-2; 9 bases line up with TRBD1. This CDR3 has 14 residues. Germline CDR1 and CDR2: MNHEY and SVGAGI. The junction had 3 bases not matched to a gene; V was cut back by 7 bases and J by 0 bases. The CDR3 DNA reads TGTGCCAGCACCCGGACAGGGGCTAACTATGGCTACACCTTC. The encoded protein is CASTRTGANYGYTF.

The chain employs TRBV5-1 and TRBJ2-1; D is perhaps TRBD2 (6 bases). Germline loops: CDR1 SGHRS, CDR2 YFSETQ. This CDR3 has 13 residues. V was cut by 5 bases and J by 7 bases, with 13 bases left in between. The CDR3 sequence is CASRRGSGNEQFF. The CDR3 bases are TGCGCCAGCAGGCGGGGATCGGGGAATGAGCAGTTCTTC.

The V and J genes are TRBV13 and TRBJ2-1; TRBD2 might be the D (6 bases). The CDR3 contains 17 residues. The germline V gene has CDR1 PRHDT and CDR2 FYEKMQ (reference sequence). V was cut by 3 bases and J by 0 bases, with 15 bases left in between. CDR3 DNA sequence: TGTGCCAGCAGCTTCTATCCGGGACTCAGCTCCTACAATGAGCAGTTCTTC. It yields the protein CASSFYPGLSSYNEQFF.

This chain uses TRBV10-3 with TRBJ2-1; D is unresolved. Germline V gene lookup returns CDR1 ENHRY and CDR2 SYGVKD. With 5 bases removed from V and 4 bases from J, the gap between germline ends came to 9 bases. The CDR3 loop spans 13 amino acids. Here the CDR3 reads CAISRTEYNEQFF. CDR3 sequence (DNA): TGTGCCATCAGTAGAACAGAATACAATGAGCAGTTCTTC.

This chain joins TRBV6-2 or TRBV6-3 and TRBJ1-2; perhaps TRBD1 as D (6 bases). The CDR3 extends over 13 amino acids. The germline gives CDR1 MNHEY, CDR2 SVGEGT. The germline V and J ends were trimmed by 1 base and 4 bases, with 7 bases remaining between them. This CDR3 is CASSYWTAYGYTF. In DNA, the CDR3 is TGTGCCAGCAGTTACTGGACAGCCTATGGCTACACCTTC.

The genes are TRBV4-1 and TRBJ2-5, with D perhaps matching TRBD1 or TRBD2 (5 bases each). Germline V gene data show CDR1 as MGHRA and CDR2 as YSYEKL. V shed 6 bases and J shed 4 bases, with 12 bases lying between them. The CDR3 has 13 residues. The CDR3 is CASSRGPLETQYF. CDR3 DNA sequence: TGCGCCAGCAGTCGGGGCCCCCTAGAGACCCAGTACTTC.

CDR3 DNA: TGTGCCAGCAGCGGGGGGGGCGCGCGGACCGGGGAGCTGTTTTTT. Translated, it gives CASSGGGARTGELFF. This sequence joins TRBV9 and TRBJ2-2; weak D call: TRBD2 (7 bases). The CDR3 is made up of 15 amino acids. Germline V gives CDR1 SGDLS, CDR2 YYNGEE. V shed 3 bases and J shed 5 bases, with 14 bases lying between them.

The genes are TRBV24-1 and TRBJ1-5, with D perhaps matching TRBD1 (6 bases). Per germline, CDR1 KGHDR and CDR2 SFDVKD. This CDR3 region has 13 residues. V lost 10 bases to trimming and J lost 1 base, with 10 bases between them. The CDR3 DNA follows: TGTGCCACACAGGGTGTGAGCAATCAGCCCCAGCATTTT. It codes for CATQGVSNQPQHF.

This rearrangement joins TRBV16 to TRBJ2-1, with 7 bases lining up with TRBD1. The V and J ends lost 1 base and 8 bases, in that order; junction bases with no gene match: 8. Germline V gene sequence: CDR1 KGHSY, CDR2 FQNENV. The CDR3 loop spans 15 amino acids. CDR3 sequence: CASSQFSGGLDEQFF. CDR3 nucleotides: TGTGCCAGCAGCCAATTCTCAGGGGGTTTGGATGAGCAGTTCTTC. Looking up the rest from reference TRBV16 and TRBJ2-1 gives the full variable domain: GEEVAQTPKHLVRGEGQKAKLYCAPIKGHSYVFWYQQVLKNEFKFLISFQNENVFDETGMPKERFSAKCLPNSPCSLEIQATKLEDSAVYFCASSQFSGGLDEQFFGPGTRLTVL.

V usage is TRBV12-3 or TRBV12-4 and J usage is TRBJ2-7; TRBD1 is a possible D gene (5 bases). CDR3 length equals 12 residues. CDR3 in amino acids: CATAQGTYEQYF. The CDR3 nucleotides read TGTGCTACGGCCCAGGGTACCTACGAGCAGTACTTC.

The gene calls are TRBV9 and TRBJ2-7; tentatively, D is TRBD2 (6 bases). Trimming removed 4 bases from V and 5 bases from J, with 16 bases in between. The CDR3 consists of 14 residues. The germline CDR1 and CDR2 sequences are SGDLS and YYNGEE. The CDR3: CASSPFLREDEQYF. The DNA of the CDR3 is TGTGCCAGCAGCCCCTTCCTCAGGGAGGACGAGCAGTACTTC.

In its sample, this clone was seen once. This sequence joins TRBV7-9 and TRBJ1-2; D is perhaps TRBD1 (6 bases). Between the trimmed V and J ends, which lost 3 bases and 8 bases, there was a span of 13 bases. Looked up from germline, CDR1 is SEHNR and CDR2 is FQNEAQ (reference sequence). The CDR3 is made up of 13 amino acids. This CDR3 reads CASSFPQGRGYTF. CDR3 coding DNA: TGTGCCAGCAGCTTCCCACAGGGACGCGGCTACACCTTC. Combining the CDR3 with reference TRBV7-9 and TRBJ1-2 gives the whole variable domain DTGVSQNPRHKITKRGQNVTFRCDPISEHNRLYWYRQTLGQGPEFLTYFQNEAQLEKSRLLSDRFSAERPKGSFSTLEIQRTEQGDSAMYLCASSFPQGRGYTFGSGTRLTVV.

The rearrangement uses TRBV19 and TRBJ2-6; D gene ambiguous. The CDR3 covers 15 residues. Between the trimmed V and J ends, which lost 6 bases and 0 bases, there was a span of 9 bases. Germline CDR1 LNHDA, CDR2 SQIVND (reference sequence). The CDR3 protein is CASSPWGSGANVLTF. The CDR3 DNA reads TGTGCCAGTAGCCCCTGGGGCTCTGGGGCCAACGTCCTGACTTTC.

The chain is built from TRBV5-1 and TRBJ1-6; D gene uncertain. Germline assignment: CDR1 SGHRS and CDR2 YFSETQ. The CDR3 runs 14 residues. Trimming left V 4 bases short and J 7 bases short, with 12 bases between. The DNA for the CDR3 is TGCGCCAGCAGCCGAAGGGTTGGAAATTCACCCCTCCACTTT. Protein sequence: CASSRRVGNSPLHF.

This rearrangement joins TRBV7-2 to TRBJ2-5; 10 positions agree with TRBD2. Germline V gene lookup returns CDR1 SGHTA and CDR2 FQGNSA. V lost 6 bases to trimming and J lost 4 bases; unmatched junction nucleotides: 5. This CDR3 comprises 14 residues. The CDR3 spells CASRHLAGVETQYF. CDR3 coding DNA: TGTGCCAGCAGGCATCTAGCGGGGGTAGAGACCCAGTACTTC.

CDR3 protein: CASSPLDSNQPQHF. Written as DNA, the CDR3 is TGTGCCAGCTCACCCCTTGATAGCAATCAGCCCCAGCATTTT. The J gene is TRBJ1-5, the V gene TRBV18; no definite D call. With 3 bases removed from V and 0 bases from J, the gap between germline ends came to 6 bases. The CDR3 runs 14 residues. The germline V gene has CDR1 KGHSH and CDR2 LQKENI.

As for this clone: The sample has other DNA sequences that encode this CDR3 too. This chain uses TRBV18 with TRBJ2-5; D may be TRBD2 (6 bases). Germline V lookup: CDR1 KGHSH, CDR2 LQKENI. V dropped 6 bases and J dropped 4 bases, with 12 bases sitting between them. The CDR3 has 13 residues. This chain's CDR3 is CASSPGLRETQYF. CDR3 nucleotide sequence: TGTGCCAGCTCGCCGGGACTCCGAGAGACCCAGTACTTC.

The gene calls are TRBV19 and TRBJ2-5; 9 bases are a match to TRBD1. The CDR3 runs to 16 residues. V trimming: 5 bases; J trimming: 1 base; junction bases outside the gene matches: 8. Per germline, CDR1 LNHDA and CDR2 SQIVND (reference sequence). The CDR3 sequence: CASSFRTGAIQETQYF. The CDR3 DNA follows: TGTGCCAGTAGTTTCCGGACAGGGGCGATCCAAGAGACCCAGTACTTC.

The chain couples TRBV6-2 or TRBV6-3 to TRBJ1-4; TRBD1 matches at 8 bases. This CDR3 comprises 15 residues. Germline V CDR1 and CDR2: MNHEY, SVGEGT. The trim removed 6 bases at V and 4 bases at J, leaving 7 bases unmatched. The DNA of the CDR3 is TGTGCCAGCAGCCGCGGGACAGGCGTTAATGAAAAACTGTTTTTT. Its translation is CASSRGTGVNEKLFF.

The chain is built from TRBV14 and TRBJ1-1; D unresolved. This CDR3 has 13 residues. V lost 4 bases, J lost 3 bases, and 9 bases lay in between. Germline V lookup: CDR1 SGHDN, CDR2 FVKESK. The DNA of the CDR3 is TGTGCCAGCAGCCTCCAAATGGACACTGAAGCTTTCTTT. This codes for CASSLQMDTEAFF.

This chain uses TRBV12-3 or TRBV12-4 with TRBJ1-2, with unresolved D. The CDR3 contains 13 residues. V was trimmed by 6 bases and J by 8 bases, leaving 16 bases between them. The CDR3 coding sequence is TGTGCCAGCAGGTCCCACCCAGCCGGGGGCTACACCTTC. Protein sequence: CASRSHPAGGYTF.

This rearrangement joins TRBV7-9 to TRBJ2-1; no reliable D call. The V end was cut by 4 bases, the J end by 5 bases, with 12 bases between. CDR3 length: 14 amino acids. CDR1 is SEHNR, CDR2 FQNEAQ, per germline (reference sequence). In DNA, the CDR3 is TGTGCCAGCAGCTCCGGCCCCGAAGACAATGAGCAGTTCTTC. Its protein product is CASSSGPEDNEQFF.

A few counts support this clone. The chain combines TRBV2 with TRBJ2-4; D is possibly TRBD2 (6 bases). The CDR3 runs to 16 residues. Trimming stripped 3 bases from V and 1 base from J, with 13 bases between. The germline gives CDR1 SNHLY, CDR2 FYNNEI. This CDR3 is CASSEAGGFAKNIQYF. For the CDR3, the DNA is TGTGCCAGCAGTGAGGCCGGGGGTTTCGCCAAAAACATTCAGTACTTC.

Concerning this clone: One end of the junction does not line up with germline, which may come from a read error. The chain uses TRBV29-1 and TRBJ1-2, with D unclear. Germline V gives CDR1 SQVTM, CDR2 ANQGSEA. There are 11 residues in the CDR3. The CDR3 DNA follows: TGCAGCGTTGATTATGGCGCCCAAATTTATTTC. Amino acids: CSVDYGAQIYF.